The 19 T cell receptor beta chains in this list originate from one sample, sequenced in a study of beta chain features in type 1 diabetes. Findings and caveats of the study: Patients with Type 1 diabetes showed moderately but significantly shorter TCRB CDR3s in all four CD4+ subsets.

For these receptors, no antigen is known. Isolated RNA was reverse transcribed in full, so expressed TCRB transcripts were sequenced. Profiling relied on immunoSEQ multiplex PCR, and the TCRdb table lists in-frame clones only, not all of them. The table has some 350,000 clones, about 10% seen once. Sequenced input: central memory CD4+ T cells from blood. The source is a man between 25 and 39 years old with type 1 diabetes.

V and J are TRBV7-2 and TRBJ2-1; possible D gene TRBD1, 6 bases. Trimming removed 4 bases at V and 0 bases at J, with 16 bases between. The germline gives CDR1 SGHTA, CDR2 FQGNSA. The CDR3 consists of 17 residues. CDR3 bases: TGTGCCAGCAGCTCGGTCGGAAGGGGGAGCTCCTACAATGAGCAGTTCTTC. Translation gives CASSSVGRGSSYNEQFF.

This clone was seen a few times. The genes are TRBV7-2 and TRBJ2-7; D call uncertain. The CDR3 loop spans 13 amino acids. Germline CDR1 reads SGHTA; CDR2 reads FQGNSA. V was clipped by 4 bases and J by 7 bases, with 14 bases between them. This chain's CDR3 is CASSYPGPMEQYF. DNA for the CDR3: TGTGCCAGCAGCTATCCCGGACCCATGGAGCAGTACTTC.

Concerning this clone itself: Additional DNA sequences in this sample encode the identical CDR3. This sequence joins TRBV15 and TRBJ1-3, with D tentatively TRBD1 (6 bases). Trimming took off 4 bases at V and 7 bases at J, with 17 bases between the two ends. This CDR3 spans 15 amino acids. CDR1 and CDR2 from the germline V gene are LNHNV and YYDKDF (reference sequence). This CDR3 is CATSIPGGLGNTIYF. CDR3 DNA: TGTGCCACCAGCATCCCCGGGGGGCTAGGTAACACCATATATTTT. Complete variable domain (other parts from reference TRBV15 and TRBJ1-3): DAMVIQNPRYQVTQFGKPVTLSCSQTLNHNVMYWYQQKSSQAPKLLFHYYDKDFNNEADTPDNFQSRRPNTSFCFLDIRSPGLGDTAMYLCATSIPGGLGNTIYFGEGSWLTVV.

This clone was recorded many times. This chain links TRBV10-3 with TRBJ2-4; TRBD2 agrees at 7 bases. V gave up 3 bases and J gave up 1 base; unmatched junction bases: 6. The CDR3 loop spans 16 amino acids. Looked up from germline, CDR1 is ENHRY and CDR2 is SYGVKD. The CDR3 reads CAISERRERAKNIQYF. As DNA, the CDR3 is TGTGCCATCAGTGAACGGCGGGAGAGGGCCAAAAACATTCAGTACTTC.

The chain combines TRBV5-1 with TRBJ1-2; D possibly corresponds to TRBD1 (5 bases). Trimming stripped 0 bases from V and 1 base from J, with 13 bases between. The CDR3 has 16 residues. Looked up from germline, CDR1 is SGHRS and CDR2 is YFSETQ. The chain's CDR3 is CASSLESGPLNYGYTF. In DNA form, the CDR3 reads TGCGCCAGCAGCTTGGAGTCGGGACCTCTTAACTATGGCTACACCTTC.

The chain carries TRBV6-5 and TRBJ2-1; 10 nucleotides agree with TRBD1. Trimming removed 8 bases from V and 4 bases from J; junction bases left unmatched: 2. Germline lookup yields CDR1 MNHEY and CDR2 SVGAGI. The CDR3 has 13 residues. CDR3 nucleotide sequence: TGTGCCAGCCGGGGACAGGGGTACAATGAGCAGTTCTTC. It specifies CASRGQGYNEQFF.

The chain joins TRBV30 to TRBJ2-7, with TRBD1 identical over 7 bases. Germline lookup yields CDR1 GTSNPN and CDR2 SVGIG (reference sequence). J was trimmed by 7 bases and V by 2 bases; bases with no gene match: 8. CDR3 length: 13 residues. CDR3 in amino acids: CAWSLKGAGEQYF. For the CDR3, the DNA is TGTGCCTGGAGTTTGAAGGGGGCTGGTGAGCAGTACTTC. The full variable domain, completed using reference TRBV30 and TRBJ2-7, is SQTIHQWPATLVQPVGSPLSLECTVEGTSNPNLYWYRQAAGRGLQLLFYSVGIGQISSEVPQNLSASRPQDRQFILSSKKLLLSDSGFYLCAWSLKGAGEQYFGPGTRLTVT.

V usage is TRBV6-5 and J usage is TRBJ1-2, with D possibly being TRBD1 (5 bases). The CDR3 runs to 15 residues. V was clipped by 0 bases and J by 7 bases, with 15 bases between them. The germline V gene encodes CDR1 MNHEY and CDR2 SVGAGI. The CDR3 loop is CASSYSGRTIGGYTF. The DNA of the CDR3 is TGTGCCAGCAGTTACTCGGGACGTACCATCGGTGGCTACACCTTC.

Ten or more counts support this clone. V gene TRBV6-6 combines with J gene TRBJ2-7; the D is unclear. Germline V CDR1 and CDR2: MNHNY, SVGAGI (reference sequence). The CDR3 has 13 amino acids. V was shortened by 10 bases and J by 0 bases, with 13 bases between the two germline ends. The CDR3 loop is CATVPSSSYEQYF. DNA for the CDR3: TGTGCCACGGTCCCGTCAAGCTCCTACGAGCAGTACTTC.

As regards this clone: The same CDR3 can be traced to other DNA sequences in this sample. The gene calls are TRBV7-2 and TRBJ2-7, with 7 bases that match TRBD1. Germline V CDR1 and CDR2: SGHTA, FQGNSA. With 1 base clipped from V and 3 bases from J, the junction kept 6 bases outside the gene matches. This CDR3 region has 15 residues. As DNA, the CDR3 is TGTGCCAGCAGCTTAGGACAGGGTCGGGGCTACGAGCAGTACTTC. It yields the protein CASSLGQGRGYEQYF.

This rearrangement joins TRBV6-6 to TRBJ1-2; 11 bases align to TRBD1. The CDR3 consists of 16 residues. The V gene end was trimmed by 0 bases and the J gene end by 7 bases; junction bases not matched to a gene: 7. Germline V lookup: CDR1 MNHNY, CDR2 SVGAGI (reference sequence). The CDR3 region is CASSYSYGQGAIGYTF. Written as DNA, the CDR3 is TGTGCCAGCAGTTACTCTTATGGACAGGGGGCGATTGGCTACACCTTC.

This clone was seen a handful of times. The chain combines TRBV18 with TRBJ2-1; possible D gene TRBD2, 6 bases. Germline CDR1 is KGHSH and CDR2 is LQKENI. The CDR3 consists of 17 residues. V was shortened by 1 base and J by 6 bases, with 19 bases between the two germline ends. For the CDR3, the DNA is TGTGCCAGCTCACCACTATACCCAGGGCGGGGAGGCAATGAGCAGTTCTTC. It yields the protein CASSPLYPGRGGNEQFF.

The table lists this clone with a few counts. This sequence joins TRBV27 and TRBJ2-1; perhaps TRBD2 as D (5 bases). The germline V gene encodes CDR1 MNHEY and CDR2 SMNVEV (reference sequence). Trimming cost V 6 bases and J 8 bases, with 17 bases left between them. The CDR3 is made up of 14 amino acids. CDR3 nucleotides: TGTGCCAGCAGCTTGAATGGAGGTAAAGATGAGCAGTTCTTC. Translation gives CASSLNGGKDEQFF.

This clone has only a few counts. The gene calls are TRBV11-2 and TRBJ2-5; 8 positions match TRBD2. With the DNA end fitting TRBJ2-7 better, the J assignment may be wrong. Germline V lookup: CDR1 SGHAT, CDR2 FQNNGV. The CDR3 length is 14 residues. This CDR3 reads CASSLQRGSYEQYF. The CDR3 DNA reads TGTGCCAGCAGCTTACAGCGGGGGTCATACGAGCAGTACTTC.

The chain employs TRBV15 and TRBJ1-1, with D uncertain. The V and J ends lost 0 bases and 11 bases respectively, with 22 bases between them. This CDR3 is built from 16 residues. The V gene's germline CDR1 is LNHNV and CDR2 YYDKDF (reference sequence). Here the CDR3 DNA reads TGTGCCACCAGCAGAGATCACGTGTTAGGGCCCACCACGGCTTTCTTT. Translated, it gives CATSRDHVLGPTTAFF.

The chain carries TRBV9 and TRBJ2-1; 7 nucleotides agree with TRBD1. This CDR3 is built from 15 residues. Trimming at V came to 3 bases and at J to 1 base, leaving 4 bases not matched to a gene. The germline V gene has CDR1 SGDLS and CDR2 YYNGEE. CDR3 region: CASSATGDSYNEQFF. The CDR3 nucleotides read TGTGCCAGCAGCGCAACAGGGGATTCCTACAATGAGCAGTTCTTC.

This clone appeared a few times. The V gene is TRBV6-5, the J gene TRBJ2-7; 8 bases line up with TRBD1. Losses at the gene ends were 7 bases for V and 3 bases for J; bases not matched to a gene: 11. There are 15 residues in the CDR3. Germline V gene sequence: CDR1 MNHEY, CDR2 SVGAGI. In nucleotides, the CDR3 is TGTGCCAGCACCCGAGGCCCGGACAGGGACTACGAGCAGTACTTC. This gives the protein CASTRGPDRDYEQYF.

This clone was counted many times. The CDR3 DNA reads TGTGCCAGCAAAACGGGAGGGAGCACAGATACGCAGTATTTT. Protein sequence: CASKTGGSTDTQYF. The chain combines TRBV5-4 with TRBJ2-3; 8 bases agree with TRBD2. The CDR3 is made up of 14 amino acids. CDR1 is SGHNT and CDR2 is YYREEE in the germline V gene (reference sequence). V dropped 6 bases and J dropped 0; count of bases not matched to a gene: 3. Using reference TRBV5-4 and TRBJ2-3 for the parts outside the CDR3, the full variable domain is ETGVTQSPTHLIKTRGQQVTLRCSSQSGHNTVSWYQQALGQGPQFIFQYYREEENGRGNFPPRFSGLQFPNYSSELNVNALELDDSALYLCASKTGGSTDTQYFGPGTRLTVL.

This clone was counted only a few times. The CDR3 loop is CASSFGPGDLGYEQYF. The DNA for the CDR3 is TGTGCCAGCAGCTTTGGACCGGGGGATTTGGGCTACGAGCAGTACTTC. The V call is TRBV7-8, the J call TRBJ2-7; TRBD2 is a possible D gene (6 bases). CDR1 SGHVS and CDR2 FQNEAQ come from the germline V gene. CDR3 length: 16 amino acids. The ends were cut back, 3 bases at V and 3 bases at J, with 18 bases in the middle.